The T cell receptor beta chain described here comes from a study of human T cells and chemical hapten exposure. Study in general: Once 0.01% DPC had been applied to the upper back by patch test, readings were taken at 6 days. The study's findings and limits: Relative to control repertoires, expanded TCRs gave rise to significantly more large CDR3 similarity clusters.

Time point noted: pre-sensitization, week 0. Treatment described: therapeutic diphenylcyclopropenone sensitization with weekly scalp DPC. Unfractionated whole blood served as the source for total RNA extraction. This clonotype was counted ten times or more. Antigen unknown. V gave up 5 bases and J gave up 0 bases, with 11 bases separating them. The length of the CDR3 is 14 residues. The germline gives CDR1 GTSNPN, CDR2 SVGIG (reference sequence). TCRdb fed the RACE reads into MiXCR, producing one record per CDR3 protein. This sample has 350,000 to 400,000 distinct CDR3 sequences, with 5.1% found just once.

The TCR sequence derives from a woman aged 50 to 65 with alopecia areata. Some clones in this sample may be carry-over from other donors' samples. The V and J genes are TRBV30 and TRBJ1-3, with D possibly TRBD1 on 6 matching bases. Sequenced material: whole blood, taken in connection with sensitization to the hapten diphenylcyclopropenone (DPC). CDR3 loop: CAWQQGSSGNTIYF. DNA of the CDR3: TGTGCCTGGCAACAGGGATCCTCTGGAAACACCATATATTTT.